A single sample is the source of the 28 T cell receptor beta chains below, sequenced in a study of radiation and T cells in renal cell carcinoma. Time point defined: blood 2 weeks post-SBRT. As for treatment: 15 Gy SBRT to primary tumor, nephrectomy 4 weeks later. TCRdb keeps only in-frame clones here, not all; method: immunoSEQ multiplex PCR. The table lists under 150,000 clones, around four fifths of them singletons. Material: blood, obtained from a patient whose treatment included radiotherapy and nephrectomy. All receptors come from a woman aged 60-75 years with renal cell carcinoma.

This chain joins TRBV9 and TRBJ2-1; 9 bases map to TRBD1. Per the germline V gene, CDR1 is SGDLS and CDR2 is YYNGEE. This CDR3 contains 15 residues. Trimming took 0 bases from V and 9 from J; bases not matched to a gene: 7. The CDR3 nucleotides read TGTGCCAGCAGCGTAGGACAGGGGGGATGGGGTGAGCAGTTCTTC. It is translated as CASSVGQGGWGEQFF.

CDR3 amino acids: CASSAGTSGVDTQYF. DNA of the CDR3: TGTGCCAGCAGCGCCGGGACTAGCGGGGTCGATACGCAGTATTTT. V usage is TRBV9 and J usage is TRBJ2-3; 13 bases are a match to TRBD2. This CDR3 comprises 15 residues. The V segment lost 3 bases and the J segment 6 bases; nucleotides outside the gene matches: 4. Looked up from germline, CDR1 is SGDLS and CDR2 is YYNGEE.

The chain has TRBV4-3 and TRBJ1-4, with unresolved D. The germline gives CDR1 LGHNA, CDR2 YSLEER. The CDR3 extends over 16 amino acids. Trimming removed 1 base at V and 5 bases at J, with 14 bases between. The CDR3 loop is CASSQGFRWQNEKLFF. The CDR3 nucleotides read TGCGCCAGCAGCCAAGGGTTCAGGTGGCAAAATGAAAAACTGTTTTTT.

This clone was seen only a few times. The V gene is TRBV6-1, the J gene TRBJ2-2; 11 bases fit TRBD2. The CDR3 covers 16 residues. V shed 3 bases, J shed 4 bases, and the junction held 4 bases outside the gene matches. Germline lookup yields CDR1 MNHNS and CDR2 SASEGT. The CDR3 here is CASSDQLAGVTGELFF. The CDR3 region has the DNA TGTGCCAGCAGTGATCAACTAGCGGGAGTCACCGGGGAGCTGTTTTTT.

The J gene is TRBJ1-2, the V gene TRBV29-1; D may be TRBD1 (5 bases). There are 12 residues in the CDR3. Trimming stripped 0 bases from V and 7 bases from J, with 9 bases between. Per the germline V gene, CDR1 is SQVTM and CDR2 is ANQGSEA. CDR3 in amino acids: CSVEDSRGGYTF. In nucleotides, the CDR3 is TGCAGCGTTGAAGACTCGAGGGGTGGCTACACCTTC.

CDR3 DNA: TGTGCCAGCAGCCCAACCTCCGGGACTAGCACCGATGAGCAGTTCTTC. This translates into CASSPTSGTSTDEQFF. The chain has TRBV7-9 and TRBJ2-1; 9 nucleotides agree with TRBD2. This CDR3 is built from 16 residues. Trimming took 5 bases from V and 8 from J; bases not matched to a gene: 13. Germline-derived CDR1 and CDR2 are SEHNR and FQNEAQ (reference sequence).

The count of this clone is one. This chain joins TRBV28 and TRBJ1-2; tentatively, D is TRBD1 (6 bases). Germline V gene lookup returns CDR1 MDHEN and CDR2 SYDVKM. The V and J ends lost 2 bases and 4 bases respectively, with 14 bases between them. The CDR3 loop spans 15 amino acids. CDR3 DNA sequence: TGTGCCAGCAGTTTAGACTCCGGGACACTCTATGGCTACACCTTC. Its protein is CASSLDSGTLYGYTF.

This chain uses TRBV4-2 with TRBJ2-2; 9 bases align to TRBD1. CDR1 LGHNA and CDR2 YNFKEQ come from the germline V gene. CDR3 length: 15 residues. Trimming at V came to 2 bases and at J to 7 bases, leaving 5 bases not matched to a gene. CDR3 in DNA: TGTGCCAGCAGCCAAAGGGACAGGGTGGACGGGGAGCTGTTTTTT. It codes for CASSQRDRVDGELFF.

This clone was counted only a few times. This chain joins TRBV19 and TRBJ1-1; D is uncertain. The CDR3 has 15 amino acids. Germline assignment: CDR1 LNHDA and CDR2 SQIVND (reference sequence). With 4 bases removed from V and 4 bases from J, the gap between germline ends came to 16 bases. The CDR3 DNA sequence: TGTGCCAGTAGTAGGGCGGTGGCGCTCGGCACTGAAGCTTTCTTT. Residues: CASSRAVALGTEAFF.

The chain is built from TRBV18 and TRBJ1-4, with unresolved D. V was shortened by 0 bases and J by 3 bases, with 8 bases between the two germline ends. The germline V gene encodes CDR1 KGHSH and CDR2 LQKENI. This CDR3 has 15 amino acids. As DNA, the CDR3 is TGTGCCAGCTCACCACCGATGGCGGCTAATGAAAAACTGTTTTTT. Its protein product is CASSPPMAANEKLFF.

The genes are TRBV29-1 and TRBJ1-1; D gene ambiguous. The CDR3 contains 13 residues. Trimming took 2 bases from V and 0 from J, leaving 7 bases between them. Per the germline V gene, CDR1 is SQVTM and CDR2 is ANQGSEA. CDR3 DNA sequence: TGCAGCGTTGAAAAACAGCTGAACACTGAAGCTTTCTTT. Translated: CSVEKQLNTEAFF.

This chain links TRBV10-3 with TRBJ2-5; D unclear. TRBJ2-7 matches the DNA end more closely, so the J call is doubtful. This CDR3 has 11 residues. Per the germline V gene, CDR1 is ENHRY and CDR2 is SYGVKD. The CDR3 region is CAIKSTYEQYF. The CDR3 DNA reads TGTGCCATCAAAAGTACCTACGAGCAGTACTTC.

CDR3 sequence reads: CSARPQETQYF. CDR3 coding DNA: TGCAGTGCCCGCCCCCAAGAGACCCAGTACTTC. This chain uses TRBV20-1 with TRBJ2-5; D is unclear. Deletions cut 6 bases from V and 1 base from J, with 6 bases between. This CDR3 is 11 amino acids long. CDR1 is DFQATT and CDR2 is SNEGSKA in the germline V gene (reference sequence).

V is TRBV19 and J is TRBJ1-1, with 8 bases that match TRBD1. Germline V lookup: CDR1 LNHDA, CDR2 SQIVND (reference sequence). After removal of 1 base from V and 4 bases from J, the junction contained 8 bases not matched to a gene. The CDR3 extends over 16 amino acids. CDR3 sequence reads: CASSIAGQVLGTEAFF. The DNA of the CDR3 is TGTGCCAGTAGTATAGCGGGACAGGTTTTGGGCACTGAAGCTTTCTTT.

The chain joins TRBV5-4 to TRBJ2-3; no definite D call. With 4 bases removed from V and 1 base from J, the gap between germline ends came to 10 bases. This CDR3 is 14 amino acids long. Germline V lookup: CDR1 SGHNT, CDR2 YYREEE (reference sequence). CDR3 in DNA: TGTGCCAGCAGCCCTGACTGGGGCACAGATACGCAGTATTTT. It codes for CASSPDWGTDTQYF.

V is TRBV7-9 and J is TRBJ2-2; D tentatively fits TRBD1 or TRBD2 (5 bases each). CDR1 is SEHNR and CDR2 is FQNEAQ in the germline V gene (reference sequence). The length of the CDR3 is 14 residues. V shed 5 bases and J shed 3 bases, with 10 bases lying between them. The CDR3 sequence is CASSPGTHTGELFF. In nucleotides, the CDR3 is TGTGCCAGCAGCCCCGGGACCCACACCGGGGAGCTGTTTTTT.

The rearrangement joins TRBV2 to TRBJ2-7; 9 bases fit TRBD1. Trimming took 4 bases from V and 5 from J; bases not matched to a gene: 6. The germline V gene has CDR1 SNHLY and CDR2 FYNNEI. The CDR3 is 14 residues long. CDR3 sequence (DNA): TGTGCCAGCAGTGGAGGACAGGGGACCAACGAGCAGTACTTC. Protein: CASSGGQGTNEQYF.

The chain is built from TRBV7-9 and TRBJ2-7, with a weak D call TRBD1 (5 bases). V lost 5 bases, J lost 4 bases, and 18 bases lay in between. The CDR3 loop spans 15 amino acids. The V gene's germline CDR1 is SEHNR and CDR2 FQNEAQ (reference sequence). The CDR3 protein is CASSPQTVLAYEQYF. In nucleotides, the CDR3 is TGTGCCAGCAGCCCTCAGACAGTTTTGGCGTACGAGCAGTACTTC.

The J gene is TRBJ1-1, the V gene TRBV30; D is unclear. The V gene's germline CDR1 is GTSNPN and CDR2 SVGIG (reference sequence). The CDR3 consists of 15 residues. V lost 2 bases, J lost 7 bases, and 20 bases lay in between. Here the CDR3 DNA reads TGTGCCTGGAGTAGAGGAGTTCGTCTTGGGAATGAAGCTTTCTTT. Protein: CAWSRGVRLGNEAFF.

The J gene is TRBJ1-5, the V gene TRBV2; 8 bases are a match to TRBD1. Germline CDR1 reads SNHLY; CDR2 reads FYNNEI. The length of the CDR3 is 15 residues. V was clipped by 6 bases and J by 2 bases; unmatched bases: 6. The CDR3 nucleotides are TGTGCCAGCAGCGGACAGGGAAAGGGCAATCAGCCCCAGCATTTT. This sequence encodes CASSGQGKGNQPQHF.

The chain carries TRBV30 and TRBJ2-2; tentative D call: TRBD1 (6 bases). Trimming removed 5 bases from V and 2 bases from J, with 12 bases in between. CDR3 length equals 14 residues. Germline V gene sequence: CDR1 GTSNPN, CDR2 SVGIG (reference sequence). Here the CDR3 reads CAWEQGVNTGELFF. The CDR3 nucleotides read TGTGCCTGGGAACAGGGCGTTAACACCGGGGAGCTGTTTTTT.

This clone has only a few counts. The rearrangement joins TRBV2 to TRBJ1-2; 12 positions match TRBD1. Germline CDR1 reads SNHLY; CDR2 reads FYNNEI. CDR3 size: 15 residues. Trimming took 4 bases from V and 4 from J; bases not matched to a gene: 4. The CDR3 DNA follows: TGTGCCAGCAGTGCGGGACAGGGGGCAATCTATGGCTACACCTTC. Translated: CASSAGQGAIYGYTF.

This chain links TRBV7-3 with TRBJ2-5; TRBD1 aligns across 10 bases. The CDR3 length is 13 residues. V was clipped by 4 bases and J by 11 bases; unmatched bases: 7. Germline values: CDR1 SGHTA, CDR2 FQGTGA. The CDR3 nucleotides are TGTGCCAGCAGCTCGGCGGACAGGGGGAATCAGTACTTC. Its translation: CASSSADRGNQYF.

Comment on this clone: An end of the junction does not agree with germline; a read error may underlie this. The V call is TRBV5-8, the J call TRBJ1-2, with a weak D call TRBD1 (5 bases). This CDR3 is built from 13 residues. Looked up from germline, CDR1 is SGHTS and CDR2 is YDEGEE. This CDR3 is CASSHSGDLAGNF. In DNA, the CDR3 is TGTGCCAGCAGCCATTCCGGGGACTTGGCGGGAAACTTC.

The count of this clone is one. The chain employs TRBV19 and TRBJ1-5; D remains unclear. Germline lookup yields CDR1 LNHDA and CDR2 SQIVND (reference sequence). The CDR3 is 15 residues long. Trimming took off 4 bases at V and 0 bases at J, with 10 bases between the two ends. The CDR3 region has the DNA TGTGCCAGTAGTACTTCCAGCCATAGCAATCAGCCCCAGCATTTT. Protein sequence: CASSTSSHSNQPQHF.

This clone has a single count. The chain is built from TRBV4-1 and TRBJ2-5; TRBD2 matches 7 bases. Germline CDR1 reads MGHRA; CDR2 reads YSYEKL. This CDR3 has 16 residues. J was trimmed by 0 bases and V by 1 base; bases with no gene match: 5. CDR3 nucleotide sequence: TGCGCCAGCAGCCAAGGGGGAGGGAAGTACCAAGAGACCCAGTACTTC. This translates into CASSQGGGKYQETQYF.

This rearrangement joins TRBV9 to TRBJ2-1, with D perhaps TRBD1 (6 bases). The CDR3 is 15 amino acids. Germline-derived CDR1 and CDR2 are SGDLS and YYNGEE. V was trimmed by 3 bases and J by 3 bases, leaving 13 bases between them. The CDR3: CASSASGTSYNEQFF. The CDR3 DNA sequence: TGTGCCAGCAGCGCCTCCGGGACAAGCTACAATGAGCAGTTCTTC.

CDR3 coding DNA: TGTGCCAGCAGCTTAACACAGAACACAGATACGCAGTATTTT. It yields the protein CASSLTQNTDTQYF. This rearrangement joins TRBV11-3 to TRBJ2-3, with unresolved D. The CDR3 covers 14 residues. Germline CDR1 is SGHNT and CDR2 is YENEEA. Trimming removed 2 bases at V and 2 bases at J, with 8 bases between.